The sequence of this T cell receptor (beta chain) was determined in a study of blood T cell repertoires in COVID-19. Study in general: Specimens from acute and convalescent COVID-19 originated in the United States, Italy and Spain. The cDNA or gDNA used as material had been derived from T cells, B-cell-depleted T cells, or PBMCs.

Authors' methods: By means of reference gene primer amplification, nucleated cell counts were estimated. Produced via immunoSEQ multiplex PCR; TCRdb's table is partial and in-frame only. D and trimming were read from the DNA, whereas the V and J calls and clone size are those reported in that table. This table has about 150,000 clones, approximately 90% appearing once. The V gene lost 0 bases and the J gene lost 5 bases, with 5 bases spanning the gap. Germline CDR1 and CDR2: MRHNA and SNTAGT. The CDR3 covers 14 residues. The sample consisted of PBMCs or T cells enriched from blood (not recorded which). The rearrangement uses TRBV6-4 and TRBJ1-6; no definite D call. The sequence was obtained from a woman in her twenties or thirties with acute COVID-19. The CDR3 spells CASSDSADNSPLHF. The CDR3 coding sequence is TGTGCCAGCAGTGACTCGGCCGATAATTCACCCCTCCACTTT.